This T cell receptor (beta chain) was found in a study of T-cell memory formation after mild COVID-19. Overall study results and limits: Day 15 to 85 contractors were CD4/CD8 balanced; later expanders leaned CD4+.

Trimming shortened V by 4 bases and J by 1 base, and 13 bases separated the two germline ends. Germline V gene data show CDR1 as LNHNV and CDR2 as YYDKDF (reference sequence). The CDR3 has 15 residues. Using its own MiXCR run on the 5' RACE reads, TCRdb lists one record per CDR3 protein. The data show about 410,000 distinct CDR3 sequences, around a quarter seen once. There are a few counts of this clonotype. Its antigen is unidentified. The sequenced sample consisted of PBMCs or a T cell subset sorted from them (not recorded which). The chain is built from TRBV15 and TRBJ2-5; possibly TRBD1 for D (6 bases). This clonotype was sampled from an adult woman who had mild COVID-19 (a few samples of this study predate the infection). Cell type and time point are not known. CDR3 in amino acids: CATSTWTAIQETQYF. CDR3 nucleotide sequence: TGTGCCACCAGCACCTGGACAGCTATCCAAGAGACCCAGTACTTC.